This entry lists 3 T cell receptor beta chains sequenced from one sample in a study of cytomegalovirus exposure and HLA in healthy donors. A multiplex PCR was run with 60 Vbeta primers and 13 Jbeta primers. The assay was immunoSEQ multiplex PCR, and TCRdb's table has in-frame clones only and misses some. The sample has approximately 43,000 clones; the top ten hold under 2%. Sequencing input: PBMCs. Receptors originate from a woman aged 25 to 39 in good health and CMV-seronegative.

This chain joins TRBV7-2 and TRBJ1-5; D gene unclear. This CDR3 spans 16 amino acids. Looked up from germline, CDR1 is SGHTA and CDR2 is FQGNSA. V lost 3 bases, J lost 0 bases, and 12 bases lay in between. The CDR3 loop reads CASSFFGGYSNQPQHF. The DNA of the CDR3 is TGTGCCAGCAGCTTTTTCGGCGGGTATAGCAATCAGCCCCAGCATTTT.

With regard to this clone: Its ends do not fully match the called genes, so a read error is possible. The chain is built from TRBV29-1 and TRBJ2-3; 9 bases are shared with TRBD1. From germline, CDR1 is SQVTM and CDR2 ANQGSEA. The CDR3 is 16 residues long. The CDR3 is CSGEGGPGQGTDTQYF. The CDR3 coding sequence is TGCAGCGGTGAAGGGGGGCCGGGACAGGGTACAGATACGCAGTATTTT.

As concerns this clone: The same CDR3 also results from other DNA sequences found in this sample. CDR3 sequence (DNA): TGTGCCAGCAGTTACTCGGGTGGCAGGGGCTACACCTTC. It translates to CASSYSGGRGYTF. The J gene is TRBJ1-2, the V gene TRBV6-5; no clear D gene. The germline V gene has CDR1 MNHEY and CDR2 SVGAGI. The V and J ends lost 0 bases and 8 bases respectively, with 10 bases between them. The CDR3 runs 13 residues.